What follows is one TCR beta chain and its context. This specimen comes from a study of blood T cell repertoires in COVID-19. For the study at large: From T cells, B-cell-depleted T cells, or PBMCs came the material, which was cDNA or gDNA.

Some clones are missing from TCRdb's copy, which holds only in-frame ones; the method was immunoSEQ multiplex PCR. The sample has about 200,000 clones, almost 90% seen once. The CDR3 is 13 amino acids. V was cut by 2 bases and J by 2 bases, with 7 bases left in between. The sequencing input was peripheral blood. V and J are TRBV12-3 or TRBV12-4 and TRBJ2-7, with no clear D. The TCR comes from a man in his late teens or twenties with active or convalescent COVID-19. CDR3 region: CASSLSIAYEQYF. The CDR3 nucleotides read TGTGCCAGCAGTTTAAGCATCGCCTACGAGCAGTACTTC.